This T cell receptor beta chain was captured by sequencing in a study of neurological immune-mediated disorders (dated by TCRdb to 2018 to 2020). For context, the study as a whole: Among the approximately 35 multiple sclerosis patients, about 30 had relapsing-remitting MS and 3 had secondary progressive MS. Peripheral blood TCR-beta repertoires from patients with HTLV-I-associated myelopathy (HAM/TSP), patients with multiple sclerosis, and healthy controls were compared in the study using UMI-based sequencing. The 100 to 110 TCR-beta libraries covered PBMC samples along with longitudinal samples, technical triplicates, and paired sorted CD4+ and CD8+ T-cell subsets. The cohort was made up of 60 to 75 subjects, consisting of around 15 HAM/TSP patients, around 35 multiple sclerosis patients and 20 healthy controls. What the work shows at the level of the full study, not this receptor alone: No identical CDR3 amino acid sequences were shared among expanded clones across subjects, suggesting private TCR-beta repertoires in all groups. No association of the MS cluster with clinical or MRI features was observed, and the need for larger cohorts was stated by the authors. TCR clonal expansion was greatest in HAM/TSP patients and smallest in MS patients, who ranked below even healthy controls. Phylogenetic analysis grouped repertoires from 18 of 34 MS patients into a cluster of related CDR3 sequences, suggesting a possible repertoire-level signature.

This clonotype was seen ten or more times. Its cognate antigen has yet to be identified. No base quality values were provided; no much bigger clone lies one nucleotide off. V is clipped by 4 bases and J by 7 bases, and the sequence between their germline boundaries is 11 bases long. From cysteine to phenylalanine, the CDR3 is 13 amino acids long. CDR3 DNA only is kept here, 39 bases in frame from base 1. According to the germline V gene, CDR1 reads SGHTA and CDR2 reads FQGTGA. Libraries from unsorted PBMCs were made from 2 million PBMCs kept in RNAlater at -80 degrees C until RNA extraction. Multiple sclerosis patients were enrolled in a US clinical protocol evaluating disease progression by magnetic resonance imaging. Peripheral blood underwent Ficoll-Hypaque density gradient centrifugation to isolate PBMCs, which were then cryopreserved in liquid nitrogen. cDNA synthesis used template-switch 5'RACE with a primer carrying a 10-nucleotide random unique molecular identifier tagging each TCR transcript. Every sequencing run covered 15-18 subjects and yielded more than 160 million TCR-beta sequences. Total RNA was extracted with the RNeasy kit. Using the KAPA Real-time Library Amplification kit, TCR-beta VDJ regions were amplified with primers for the TCR constant region and the 5'RACE anchor. A first PCR added sample indexes and Illumina adaptors, and a second PCR then raised library yield. The roughly 650 bp TCR product was size-selected on a 2% E-gel SizeSelection system after Ampure bead purification. Library quality was checked on a Bioanalyzer, concentration was measured with Qubit, and libraries were quantified with the Kapa Library Quantification kit before pooling. An Illumina HiSeq 2500 was used to sequence the libraries paired-end at 2 x 150 bp. To increase sequence diversity, roughly 24-32% phiX was spiked into each library pool. Per the source publication's procedure: The UMI-based MiGEC pipeline processed quality-filtered reads and removed over 80% of raw TCR sequences during error correction. IMGT germline references were used for alignment of VDJ genes, and clonotypes were defined by a unique CDR3 amino acid sequence together with V-J genes. Clonal expansion, Shannon diversity and CDR3 relatedness (CalcPairwiseDistances, ClusterSamples) were evaluated with VDJtools, and phylogenetic trees were built with CLCbio workbench. Using coefficient-of-variation modelling across technical triplicates, the study counted a clone as expanded if it had at least 8 unique UMIs. The public reads were reanalyzed by TCRdb: fastp trimming at Q25, MiXCR alignment, in-frame beta chains only. Merged by CDR3 protein, the rows form single entries marked with the most common genes and DNA. The V and J calls were determined by TCRdb, not by the authors. The sample table contains roughly 60,000 distinct CDR3 sequences; only one count was recorded for under 5% of them. The biggest ten clones account for around 3.3% of the sample.

The source material was PBMCs. This clonotype originated in a woman between 45 and 60 years old with multiple sclerosis. The V and J genes are TRBV7-3 and TRBJ2-1; the D gene assignment is ambiguous. This receptor carries the CDR3 CASSSPTRNEQFF. At the DNA level, the sequence is TGTGCCAGCAGCTCACCGACGAGGAATGAGCAGTTCTTC.